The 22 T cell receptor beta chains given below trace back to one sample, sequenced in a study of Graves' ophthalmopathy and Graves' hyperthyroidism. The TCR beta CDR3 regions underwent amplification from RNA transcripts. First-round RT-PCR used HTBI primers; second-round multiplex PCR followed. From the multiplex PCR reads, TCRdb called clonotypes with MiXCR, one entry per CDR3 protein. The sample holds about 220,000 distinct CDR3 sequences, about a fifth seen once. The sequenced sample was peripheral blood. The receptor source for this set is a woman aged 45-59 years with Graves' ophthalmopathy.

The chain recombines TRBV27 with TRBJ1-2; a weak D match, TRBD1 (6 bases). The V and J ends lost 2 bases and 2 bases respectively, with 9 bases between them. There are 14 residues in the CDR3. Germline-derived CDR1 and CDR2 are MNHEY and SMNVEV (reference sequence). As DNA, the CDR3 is TGTGCCAGCAGTTTACAACAGGGCAACTATGGCTACACCTTC. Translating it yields CASSLQQGNYGYTF.

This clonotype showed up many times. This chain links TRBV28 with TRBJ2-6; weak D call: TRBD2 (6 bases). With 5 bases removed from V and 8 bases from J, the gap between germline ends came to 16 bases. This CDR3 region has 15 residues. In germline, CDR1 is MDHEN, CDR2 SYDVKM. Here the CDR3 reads CASSKAGSRTNVLTF. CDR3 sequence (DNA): TGTGCCAGCAGTAAGGCGGGGAGCCGGACCAACGTCCTGACTTTC.

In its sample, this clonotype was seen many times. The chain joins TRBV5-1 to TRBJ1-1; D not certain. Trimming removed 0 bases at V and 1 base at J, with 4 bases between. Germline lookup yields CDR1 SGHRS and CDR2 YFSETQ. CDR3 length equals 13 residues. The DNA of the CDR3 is TGCGCCAGCAGCTTGGTAAAGAACACTGAAGCTTTCTTT. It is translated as CASSLVKNTEAFF.

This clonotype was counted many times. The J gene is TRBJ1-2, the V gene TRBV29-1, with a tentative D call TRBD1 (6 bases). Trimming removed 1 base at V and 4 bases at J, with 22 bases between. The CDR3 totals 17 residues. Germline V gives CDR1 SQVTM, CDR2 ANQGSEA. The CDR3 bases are TGCAGCGTTGAAGCGAAAAGGACAGCCGGAGGGGGCTATGGCTACACCTTC. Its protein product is CSVEAKRTAGGGYGYTF.

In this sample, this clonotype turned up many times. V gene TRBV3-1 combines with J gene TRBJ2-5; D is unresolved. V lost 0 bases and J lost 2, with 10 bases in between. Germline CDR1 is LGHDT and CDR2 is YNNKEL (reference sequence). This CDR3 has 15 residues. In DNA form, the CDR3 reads TGTGCCAGCAGCCAAGAGGCCGCGACTCAAGAGACCCAGTACTTC. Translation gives CASSQEAATQETQYF.

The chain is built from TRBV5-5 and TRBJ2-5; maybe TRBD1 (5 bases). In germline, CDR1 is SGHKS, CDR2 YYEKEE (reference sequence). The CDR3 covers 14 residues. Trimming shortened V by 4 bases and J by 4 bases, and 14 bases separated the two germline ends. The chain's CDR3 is CASSTDGRAETQYF. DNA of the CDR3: TGTGCCAGCAGCACGGACGGCAGGGCAGAGACCCAGTACTTC.

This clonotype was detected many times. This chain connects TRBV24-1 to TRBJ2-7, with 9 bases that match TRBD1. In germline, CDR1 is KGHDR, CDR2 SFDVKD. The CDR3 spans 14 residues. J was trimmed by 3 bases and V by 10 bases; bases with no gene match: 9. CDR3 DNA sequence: TGTGCCACTAGACCGGGACAGGGTTTCTACGAGCAGTACTTC. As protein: CATRPGQGFYEQYF.

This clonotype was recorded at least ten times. The CDR3 sequence: CSAREVEETQYF. CDR3 DNA sequence: TGCAGTGCTAGAGAGGTCGAAGAGACCCAGTACTTC. The V gene is TRBV20-1, the J gene TRBJ2-5, with unresolved D. The V gene lost 0 bases and the J gene lost 3 bases, with 5 bases spanning the gap. The CDR3 covers 12 residues. Germline V CDR1 and CDR2: DFQATT, SNEGSKA (reference sequence).

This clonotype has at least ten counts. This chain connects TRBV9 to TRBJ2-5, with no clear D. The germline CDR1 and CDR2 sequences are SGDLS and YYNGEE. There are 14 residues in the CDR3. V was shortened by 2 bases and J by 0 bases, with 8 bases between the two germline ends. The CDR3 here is CASSVGRNQETQYF. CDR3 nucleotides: TGTGCCAGCAGCGTTGGCCGTAACCAAGAGACCCAGTACTTC.

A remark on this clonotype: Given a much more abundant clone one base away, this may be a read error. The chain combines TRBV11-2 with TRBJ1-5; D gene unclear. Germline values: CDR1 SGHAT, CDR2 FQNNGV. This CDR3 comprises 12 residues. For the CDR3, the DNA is TGTGCCAACAGCTTAGATCGGGGGCCCCAGCATTTT. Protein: CANSLDRGPQHF. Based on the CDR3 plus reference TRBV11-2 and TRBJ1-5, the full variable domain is EAGVAQSPRYKIIEKRQSVAFWCNPISGHATLYWYQQILGQGPKLLIQFQNNGVVDDSQLPKDRFSAERLKGVDSTLKIQPAKLEDSAVYLCANSLDRGPQHFGDGTRLSIL.

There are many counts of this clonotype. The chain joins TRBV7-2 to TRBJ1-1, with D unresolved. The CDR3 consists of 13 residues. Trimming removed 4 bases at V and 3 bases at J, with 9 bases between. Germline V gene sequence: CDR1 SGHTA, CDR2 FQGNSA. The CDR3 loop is CASSSNRDTEAFF. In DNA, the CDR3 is TGTGCCAGCAGCTCCAACCGGGACACTGAAGCTTTCTTT.

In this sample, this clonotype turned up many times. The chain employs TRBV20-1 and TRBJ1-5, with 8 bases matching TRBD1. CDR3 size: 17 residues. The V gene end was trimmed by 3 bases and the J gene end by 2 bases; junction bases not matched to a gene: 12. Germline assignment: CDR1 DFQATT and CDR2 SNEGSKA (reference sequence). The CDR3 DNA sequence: TGCAGTGCTAGCGGGACAGGATCCAAAGGGGGCAATCAGCCCCAGCATTTT. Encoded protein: CSASGTGSKGGNQPQHF.

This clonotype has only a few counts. CDR3 in amino acids: CASSGMGPSYEQYF. Written as DNA, the CDR3 is TGTGCCAGCAGTGGGATGGGACCCTCCTACGAGCAGTACTTC. The rearrangement links TRBV6-1 to TRBJ2-7; D might be TRBD1 or TRBD2, each matching 5 bases. V lost 4 bases to trimming and J lost 0 bases, with 10 bases between them. Germline V gene data show CDR1 as MNHNS and CDR2 as SASEGT. The CDR3 runs to 14 residues.

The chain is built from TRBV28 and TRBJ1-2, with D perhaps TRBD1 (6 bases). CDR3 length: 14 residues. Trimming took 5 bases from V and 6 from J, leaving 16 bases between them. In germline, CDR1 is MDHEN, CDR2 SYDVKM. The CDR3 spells CASSRLQGWNGYTF. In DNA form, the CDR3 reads TGTGCCAGCAGTCGCCTACAGGGATGGAATGGCTACACCTTC.

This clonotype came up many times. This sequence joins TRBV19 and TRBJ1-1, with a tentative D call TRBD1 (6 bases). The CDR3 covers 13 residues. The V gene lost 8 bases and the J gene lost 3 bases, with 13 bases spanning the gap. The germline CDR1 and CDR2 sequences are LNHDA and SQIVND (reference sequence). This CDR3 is CASAWDTYTEAFF. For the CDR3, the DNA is TGTGCCAGTGCATGGGACACCTACACTGAAGCTTTCTTT.

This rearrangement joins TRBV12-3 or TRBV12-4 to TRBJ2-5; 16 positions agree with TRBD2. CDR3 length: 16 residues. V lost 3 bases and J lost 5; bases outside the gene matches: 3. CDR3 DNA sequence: TGTGCCAGCAGTTTGGGGACTAGCGGGGGGGTTGAGACCCAGTACTTC. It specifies CASSLGTSGGVETQYF.

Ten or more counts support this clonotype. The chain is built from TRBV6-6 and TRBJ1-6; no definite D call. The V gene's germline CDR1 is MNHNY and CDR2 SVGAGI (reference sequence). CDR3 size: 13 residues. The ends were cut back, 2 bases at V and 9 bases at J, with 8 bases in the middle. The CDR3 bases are TGTGCCAGCAGTTACAGGGTGGGTTCACCCCTCCACTTT. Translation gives CASSYRVGSPLHF.

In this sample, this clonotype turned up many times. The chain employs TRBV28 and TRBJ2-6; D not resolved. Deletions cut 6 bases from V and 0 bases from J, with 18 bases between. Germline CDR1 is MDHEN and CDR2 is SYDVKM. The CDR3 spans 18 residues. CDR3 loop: CASSSSAGRSSGANVLTF. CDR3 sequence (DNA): TGTGCCAGCAGCTCCAGCGCCGGACGGAGCTCTGGGGCCAACGTCCTGACTTTC.

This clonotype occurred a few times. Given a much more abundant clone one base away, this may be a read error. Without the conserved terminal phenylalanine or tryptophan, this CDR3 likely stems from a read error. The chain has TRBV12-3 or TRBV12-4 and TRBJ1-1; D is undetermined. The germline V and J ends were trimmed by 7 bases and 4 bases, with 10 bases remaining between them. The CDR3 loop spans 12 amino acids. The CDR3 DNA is TGTGCCAGCAAATTGAGGGTCACTGAAGCTTTCCTT. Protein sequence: CASKLRVTEAFL.

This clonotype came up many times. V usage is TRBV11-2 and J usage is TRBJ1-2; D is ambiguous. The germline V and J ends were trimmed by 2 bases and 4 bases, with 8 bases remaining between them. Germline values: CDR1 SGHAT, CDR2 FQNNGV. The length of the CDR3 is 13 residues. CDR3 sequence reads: CASSLQAGYGYTF. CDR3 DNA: TGTGCCAGCAGCTTACAGGCTGGCTATGGCTACACCTTC.

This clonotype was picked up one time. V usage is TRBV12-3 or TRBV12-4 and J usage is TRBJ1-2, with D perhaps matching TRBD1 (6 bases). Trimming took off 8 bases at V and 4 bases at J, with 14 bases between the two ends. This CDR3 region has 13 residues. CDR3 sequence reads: CASDTRGGYGYTF. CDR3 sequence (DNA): TGTGCCAGCGACACCAGGGGCGGCTATGGCTACACCTTC.

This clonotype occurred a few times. This chain's CDR3 is CASSQGRGRNIQYF. The CDR3 bases are TGTGCCAGCAGCCAAGGGAGGGGTCGAAACATTCAGTACTTC. This chain uses TRBV16 with TRBJ2-4, with 7 positions matching TRBD2. Germline CDR1 is KGHSY and CDR2 is FQNENV. CDR3 length: 14 residues. The ends lost 2 bases at V and 6 bases at J; junction bases unmatched: 4. Supplemented by reference TRBV16 and TRBJ2-4, the full variable domain reads GEEVAQTPKHLVRGEGQKAKLYCAPIKGHSYVFWYQQVLKNEFKFLISFQNENVFDETGMPKERFSAKCLPNSPCSLEIQATKLEDSAVYFCASSQGRGRNIQYFGAGTRLSVL.